These 27 T cell receptor beta chains share one sample of origin, sequenced in a study of blood T cell repertoires in COVID-19. Repertoires were generated with immunoSEQ multiplex PCR, while TCRdb's copy carries only in-frame clones and drops some. The table shows about 220,000 clones, with roughly 87% occurring only once. Sample: peripheral blood. All receptors derive from a man aged 40-50 years with active or convalescent COVID-19.

The chain employs TRBV5-8 and TRBJ2-7; a possible D gene is TRBD1 (5 bases). Germline assignment: CDR1 SGHTS and CDR2 YDEGEE. The CDR3 has 13 amino acids. The ends were cut back, 9 bases at V and 0 bases at J, with 13 bases in the middle. CDR3 coding DNA: TGTGCCAACGAGCTCGACAGCTCCTACGAGCAGTACTTC. This encodes CANELDSSYEQYF.

The chain combines TRBV9 with TRBJ1-2; maybe TRBD1 (5 bases). The CDR3 runs 12 residues. The V and J ends lost 5 bases and 5 bases respectively, with 10 bases between them. Per the germline V gene, CDR1 is SGDLS and CDR2 is YYNGEE. The CDR3: CASRAQGYGYTF. The CDR3, as DNA: TGTGCCAGCAGGGCGCAGGGTTATGGCTACACCTTC.

The V gene is TRBV2, the J gene TRBJ2-5, with D perhaps TRBD1 (5 bases). The CDR3 is 14 residues long. CDR1 is SNHLY, CDR2 FYNNEI, per germline. V lost 8 bases to trimming and J lost 5 bases, with 18 bases between them. The CDR3 nucleotides read TGTGCCAGCGCCACCCAGGGATCCTGGGAGACCCAGTACTTC. This gives the protein CASATQGSWETQYF.

The V gene is TRBV19, the J gene TRBJ1-5, with 9 nucleotides matching TRBD1. Germline assignment: CDR1 LNHDA and CDR2 SQIVND (reference sequence). V was clipped by 1 base and J by 6 bases; unmatched bases: 4. The CDR3 contains 15 residues. The CDR3: CASSIVTGGLQPQHF. CDR3 nucleotides: TGTGCCAGTAGTATAGTCACAGGGGGCCTTCAGCCCCAGCATTTT.

The chain combines TRBV28 with TRBJ1-4, with 7 bases aligning to TRBD1. CDR3 length: 14 amino acids. V shed 5 bases and J 7 bases; nucleotides not matched to a gene: 7. CDR1 is MDHEN and CDR2 is SYDVKM in the germline V gene. The CDR3 DNA is TGTGCCAGCAGTGGTACGGGACAGCGTGAAAAACTGTTTTTT. Its translation: CASSGTGQREKLFF.

J is TRBJ1-2 and V is TRBV3-1 (or the pseudogene TRBV3-2); the D gene is possibly TRBD1 (6 bases). The CDR3 contains 13 residues. Germline CDR1 reads LGHDT; CDR2 reads YNNKEL (reference sequence). The V end was cut by 4 bases, the J end by 5 bases, with 11 bases between. In DNA, the CDR3 is TGTGCCAGCAGCCTCCGGACAGATTATGGCTACACCTTC. It specifies CASSLRTDYGYTF.

The chain joins TRBV6-5 to TRBJ2-7; 9 positions match TRBD1. The CDR3 totals 14 residues. The germline V gene encodes CDR1 MNHEY and CDR2 SVGAGI. J gave up 3 bases and V 7 bases, and 7 bases lay outside the gene matches. The CDR3 DNA reads TGTGCCAGCAACTCCGGACAGGGGAACTACGAGCAGTACTTC. It yields the protein CASNSGQGNYEQYF.

This sequence joins TRBV14 and TRBJ1-2, with TRBD1 as a possible D gene (6 bases). Trimming cost V 1 base and J 4 bases, with 16 bases left between them. The CDR3 extends over 16 amino acids. Germline values: CDR1 SGHDN, CDR2 FVKESK. The CDR3 sequence is CASSQGQGTQSYGYTF. The CDR3 region has the DNA TGTGCCAGCAGCCAAGGTCAGGGGACGCAAAGCTATGGCTACACCTTC.

This chain joins TRBV7-3 and TRBJ2-1; a weak D match, TRBD2 (7 bases). V gave up 3 bases and J gave up 8 bases, with 14 bases separating them. CDR1 and CDR2 from the germline V gene are SGHTA and FQGTGA. The CDR3 totals 14 residues. DNA of the CDR3: TGTGCCAGCAGCTTGGGCTGGGAGGGGGATGAGCAGTTCTTC. Amino acid sequence: CASSLGWEGDEQFF.

On this clone: The identical CDR3 is also encoded by other nucleotide sequences in the sample. The chain employs TRBV28 and TRBJ1-2, with D unresolved. From germline, CDR1 is MDHEN and CDR2 SYDVKM. This CDR3 is 13 amino acids long. V was cut by 6 bases and J by 5 bases, with 13 bases left in between. CDR3 sequence reads: CASSPPAGYGYTF. The DNA for the CDR3 is TGTGCCAGCAGCCCGCCTGCCGGGTATGGCTACACCTTC.

V and J are TRBV6-2 or TRBV6-3 and TRBJ2-7; D remains ambiguous. From germline, CDR1 is MNHEY and CDR2 SVGEGT. This CDR3 is built from 14 residues. V was pared by 1 base and J by 4 bases, with 11 bases between. CDR3 sequence: CASSYWAGTYEQYF. As DNA, the CDR3 is TGTGCCAGCAGTTACTGGGCAGGCACTTACGAGCAGTACTTC.

The chain links TRBV27 to TRBJ2-3; TRBD2 aligns across 12 bases. V gave up 3 bases and J gave up 2 bases; unmatched junction bases: 3. Germline V gene sequence: CDR1 MNHEY, CDR2 SMNVEV (reference sequence). The CDR3 runs 16 residues. The CDR3 here is CASSFGLAGYTDTQYF. The CDR3 DNA reads TGTGCCAGCAGTTTCGGACTAGCGGGGTACACAGATACGCAGTATTTT.

This clone was seen only once. This CDR3 reads CASSSPGVTEAFF. The CDR3 bases are TGTGCCAGCAGCTCCCCAGGGGTTACTGAAGCTTTCTTT. The chain joins TRBV7-3 to TRBJ1-1; D may be TRBD1 (6 bases). CDR1 is SGHTA and CDR2 is FQGTGA in the germline V gene. The CDR3 runs to 13 residues. V dropped 4 bases and J dropped 5 bases, with 11 bases sitting between them.

This clone turned up a few times. This chain joins TRBV7-2 and TRBJ2-1; D possibly corresponds to TRBD1 (6 bases). V dropped 5 bases and J dropped 7 bases, with 12 bases sitting between them. The CDR3 is 13 amino acids. Germline lookup yields CDR1 SGHTA and CDR2 FQGNSA. The CDR3 region has the DNA TGTGCCAGCAGCCTTTTGGACAGAAATGAGCAGTTCTTC. It encodes CASSLLDRNEQFF.

The V gene is TRBV29-1, the J gene TRBJ2-5; TRBD2 is a possible D gene (6 bases). This CDR3 is 13 amino acids long. CDR1 is SQVTM, CDR2 ANQGSEA, per germline. Trimming removed 4 bases at V and 3 bases at J, with 12 bases between. In DNA, the CDR3 is TGCAGCGTTGTCCTAGCGTTCAAAGAGACCCAGTACTTC. It specifies CSVVLAFKETQYF.

The chain joins TRBV13 to TRBJ2-7; 13 bases map to TRBD2. V gave up 1 base and J gave up 2 bases; unmatched junction bases: 5. CDR1 and CDR2 from the germline V gene are PRHDT and FYEKMQ (reference sequence). The CDR3 spans 17 residues. DNA of the CDR3: TGTGCCAGCAGCTTAGCCGGGACTAGCGGGGATGCCTACGAGCAGTACTTC. As protein: CASSLAGTSGDAYEQYF.

The chain has TRBV5-1 and TRBJ1-1, with 10 nucleotides matching TRBD1. There are 13 residues in the CDR3. V gave up 4 bases and J gave up 8 bases; unmatched junction bases: 5. From germline, CDR1 is SGHRS and CDR2 YFSETQ. CDR3 nucleotide sequence: TGCGCCAGCAGCACAGACAGGGGGCGAGAAGCTTTCTTT. Translating it yields CASSTDRGREAFF.

The chain carries TRBV7-2 and TRBJ1-2; 8 nucleotides line up with TRBD1. This CDR3 region has 14 residues. The trim removed 5 bases at V and 4 bases at J, leaving 6 bases unmatched. Per the germline V gene, CDR1 is SGHTA and CDR2 is FQGNSA. CDR3 DNA: TGTGCCAGCAGCCGTCAGGGGGCGAGCTATGGCTACACCTTC. It translates to CASSRQGASYGYTF.

The chain recombines TRBV15 with TRBJ2-7; D may be TRBD2 (5 bases). CDR1 is LNHNV, CDR2 YYDKDF, per germline (reference sequence). V was trimmed by 0 bases and J by 1 base, leaving 10 bases between them. This CDR3 is built from 15 residues. The CDR3 coding sequence is TGTGCCACCAGCAGAGAAATCGGGGAGTCCTACGAGCAGTACTTC. Translation gives CATSREIGESYEQYF.

The gene calls are TRBV27 and TRBJ2-2, with TRBD1 matching 7 bases. J gave up 1 base and V 2 bases, and 10 bases lay outside the gene matches. Per germline, CDR1 MNHEY and CDR2 SMNVEV (reference sequence). The CDR3 runs 18 residues. CDR3 in DNA: TGTGCCAGCAGTTTAGCCCTGGGACAGCTCGTGAACACCGGGGAGCTGTTTTTT. Amino acids: CASSLALGQLVNTGELFF.

V usage is TRBV28 and J usage is TRBJ2-7; TRBD1 matches 10 bases. Germline values: CDR1 MDHEN, CDR2 SYDVKM. CDR3 length equals 14 residues. With V trimmed by 3 bases and J by 6 bases, 5 bases remained unmatched. CDR3 residues: CASSFGTGVGEQYF. The CDR3 DNA reads TGTGCCAGCAGTTTCGGGACAGGGGTTGGCGAGCAGTACTTC.

The chain joins TRBV28 to TRBJ1-2, with 9 nucleotides matching TRBD1. Germline CDR1 and CDR2: MDHEN and SYDVKM. CDR3 length: 14 residues. The V and J ends lost 4 bases and 2 bases, in that order; junction bases with no gene match: 2. CDR3 bases: TGTGCCAGCAGTTCAACAGGGGGCAACTATGGCTACACCTTC. Its protein is CASSSTGGNYGYTF.

The rearrangement links TRBV12-3 or TRBV12-4 to TRBJ2-6; D is unresolved. CDR3 length: 11 amino acids. V lost 8 bases and J lost 4, with 3 bases in between. The CDR3: CASSGANVLTF. The CDR3 bases are TGTGCCAGCTCAGGGGCCAACGTCCTGACTTTC.

The chain's CDR3 is CASSEKGAGQPQHF. The CDR3, as DNA: TGTGCCAGCAGTGAGAAGGGGGCCGGTCAGCCCCAGCATTTT. The chain is built from TRBV6-1 and TRBJ1-5; the match to TRBD1 covers 7 bases. J gave up 6 bases and V 3 bases, and 5 bases lay outside the gene matches. Looked up from germline, CDR1 is MNHNS and CDR2 is SASEGT. This CDR3 contains 14 residues.

The chain combines TRBV18 with TRBJ1-2, with TRBD1 matching 8 bases. The CDR3 has 15 residues. The V gene end was trimmed by 2 bases and the J gene end by 3 bases; junction bases not matched to a gene: 5. CDR1 and CDR2 (germline): KGHSH, LQKENI. CDR3 loop: CASSPTGQGDYGYTF. Here the CDR3 DNA reads TGTGCCAGCTCACCAACCGGACAGGGAGACTATGGCTACACCTTC.

V usage is TRBV28 and J usage is TRBJ2-5; possible D gene TRBD1, 5 bases. CDR3 length equals 14 residues. Trimming removed 1 base at V and 5 bases at J, with 11 bases between. The V gene's germline CDR1 is MDHEN and CDR2 SYDVKM. CDR3: CASSLFARAETQYF. The CDR3 region has the DNA TGTGCCAGCAGTTTATTTGCCAGGGCCGAGACCCAGTACTTC.

The V and J genes are TRBV28 and TRBJ2-3; TRBD1 matches 8 bases. Germline trimming cut 5 bases from V and 1 base from J; bases unmatched to any gene: 8. CDR1 is MDHEN and CDR2 is SYDVKM in the germline V gene. CDR3 length: 16 amino acids. The CDR3 reads CASSPQGARGTDTQYF. The CDR3 nucleotides read TGTGCCAGCAGTCCTCAGGGGGCGAGGGGCACAGATACGCAGTATTTT.